Below, 27 T cell receptor beta chains from the same sample are listed, as sequenced in a study of molecular identifiers for immune sequencing clone quantification. TCRdb re-called the PCR reads through MiXCR, storing one row per CDR3 protein. Of tens of thousands of distinct CDR3 sequences listed, around 18% were seen once; the top ten hold 6.5% to 9%. The source material was naive CD8+ T cells from blood, with Jurkat cell RNA spiked in. Sample subset: FACS-sorted CD8+CD4-CCR7+CD45RA+ naive T cells. The receptors were gathered from a human donor in good health. Some libraries in this study had Jurkat cell RNA spiked in.

The table lists this clonotype with many counts. CDR3 amino acids: CSVGGDRLNTEAFF. The CDR3 bases are TGCAGCGTTGGGGGTGACAGGCTGAACACTGAAGCTTTCTTT. V usage is TRBV29-1 and J usage is TRBJ1-1; TRBD1 might be the D (6 bases). Germline CDR1 is SQVTM and CDR2 is ANQGSEA. This CDR3 is 14 amino acids long. V gave up 4 bases and J gave up 0 bases, with 12 bases separating them.

This clonotype was observed many times. V and J are TRBV12-3 or TRBV12-4 and TRBJ2-7; tentative D call: TRBD1 (6 bases). The CDR3 is made up of 12 amino acids. Trimming cost V 5 bases and J 6 bases, with 11 bases left between them. The CDR3 loop is CASSPTGLEQYF. The CDR3 nucleotides are TGTGCCAGCAGTCCCACAGGGCTCGAGCAGTACTTC.

This chain uses TRBV13 with TRBJ2-7, with a weak D call TRBD2 (5 bases). Germline V CDR1 and CDR2: PRHDT, FYEKMQ (reference sequence). CDR3 length: 13 residues. V shed 5 bases and J shed 5 bases, with 13 bases lying between them. CDR3 loop: CASSDLAADEQYF. CDR3 bases: TGTGCCAGCAGCGATCTAGCAGCCGACGAGCAGTACTTC.

A note on this clonotype: A much larger clone lies one base from this, so it may be a read error. V and J are TRBV5-1 and TRBJ1-1; the match to TRBD1 covers 9 bases. The CDR3 covers 15 residues. CDR1 and CDR2 (germline): SGHRS, YFSETQ. This CDR3 reads CASSGGTGLNTEASF. For the CDR3, the DNA is TGCGCCAGCAGCGGGGGGACAGGGCTGAACACTGAAGCTTCCTTT.

The rearrangement uses TRBV7-2 and TRBJ2-7, with a tentative D call TRBD2 (6 bases). V lost 3 bases and J lost 5, with 20 bases in between. Germline CDR1 reads SGHTA; CDR2 reads FQGNSA. This CDR3 contains 16 residues. The DNA for the CDR3 is TGTGCCAGCAGCTTGCCCCTACATCGGGAGTCCGACGAGCAGTACTTC. Translation gives CASSLPLHRESDEQYF.

This clonotype was counted ten times or more. The V call is TRBV2, the J call TRBJ2-7; D unresolved. In germline, CDR1 is SNHLY, CDR2 FYNNEI. The CDR3 extends over 12 amino acids. Trimming took 10 bases from V and 3 from J, leaving 13 bases between them. CDR3 amino acids: CANNGGVYEQYF. CDR3 DNA sequence: TGTGCCAACAACGGTGGGGTCTACGAGCAGTACTTC.

In its sample, this clonotype was seen a few times. The V and J genes are TRBV28 and TRBJ2-7; 13 bases align to TRBD2. The germline CDR1 and CDR2 sequences are MDHEN and SYDVKM. V shed 2 bases and J 3 bases; nucleotides not matched to a gene: 1. The CDR3 runs to 15 residues. In DNA form, the CDR3 reads TGTGCCAGCAGTTTAGGACTAGCGGGAGACTACGAGCAGTACTTC. It encodes CASSLGLAGDYEQYF.

The table lists this clonotype with many counts. This rearrangement joins TRBV11-2 to TRBJ2-2; D uncertain. This CDR3 has 13 residues. Germline V gives CDR1 SGHAT, CDR2 FQNNGV. Trimming left V 2 bases short and J 5 bases short, with 6 bases between. The CDR3 spells CASSLPSTGELFF. The CDR3 DNA sequence: TGTGCCAGCAGCTTACCTTCAACCGGGGAGCTGTTTTTT.

With regard to this clonotype: This may arise from a read error, as a much more abundant clone is one base away. Because the CDR3 is missing its conserved closing phenylalanine or tryptophan, this is likely a read error. The rearrangement joins TRBV4-3 to TRBJ2-7; D not resolved. Deletions cut 4 bases from V and 1 base from J, with 17 bases between. The length of the CDR3 is 16 residues. Per the germline V gene, CDR1 is LGHNA and CDR2 is YSLEER. In DNA form, the CDR3 reads TGCGCCAGCAGCCCAGACTGGCAAGCTAGATCCTACGAGCAGTACTCC. Translating gives CASSPDWQARSYEQYS.

This clonotype was observed many times. J is TRBJ1-4 and V is TRBV4-3, with 7 bases identical to TRBD1. The CDR3 is made up of 14 amino acids. Germline V lookup: CDR1 LGHNA, CDR2 YSLEER. With V trimmed by 0 bases and J by 8 bases, 3 bases remained unmatched. CDR3 sequence reads: CASSQDQGGEKLFF. In nucleotides, the CDR3 is TGCGCCAGCAGCCAAGATCAGGGGGGCGAAAAACTGTTTTTT.

This clonotype was detected ten times or more. CDR3 DNA: TGTGCCAGCACCCTCCCGACTAGCGGGTTCTCCTACGAGCAGTACTTC. It yields the protein CASTLPTSGFSYEQYF. The chain couples TRBV7-8 to TRBJ2-7, with TRBD2 matching over 10 bases. Germline values: CDR1 SGHVS, CDR2 FQNEAQ. J gave up 0 bases and V 7 bases, and 9 bases lay outside the gene matches. The CDR3 totals 16 residues.

This clonotype has at least ten counts. The chain uses TRBV11-2 and TRBJ2-5; 8 positions match TRBD2. The junction had 3 bases not matched to a gene; V was cut back by 5 bases and J by 4 bases. CDR3 length: 13 residues. Germline CDR1 reads SGHAT; CDR2 reads FQNNGV. CDR3 nucleotides: TGTGCCAGCAGCACCCGGGGGGGAGAGACCCAGTACTTC. It is translated as CASSTRGGETQYF.

This clonotype turned up a few times. The J gene is TRBJ2-7, the V gene TRBV28; TRBD1 matches 8 bases. V was clipped by 3 bases and J by 3 bases; unmatched bases: 7. This CDR3 spans 15 amino acids. Germline V CDR1 and CDR2: MDHEN, SYDVKM. The CDR3 region is CASSFRAGGFYEQYF. The CDR3, as DNA: TGTGCCAGCAGTTTTAGGGCAGGGGGCTTCTACGAGCAGTACTTC.

This clonotype was picked up many times. This chain connects TRBV13 to TRBJ2-3; D is perhaps TRBD1 (5 bases). V lost 5 bases, J lost 2 bases, and 14 bases lay in between. The CDR3 is 15 amino acids. Germline loops: CDR1 PRHDT, CDR2 FYEKMQ (reference sequence). CDR3 coding DNA: TGTGCCAGCAGCCCTTGGACATTGTCCACAGATACGCAGTATTTT. This gives the protein CASSPWTLSTDTQYF.

This clonotype came up many times. The chain joins TRBV27 to TRBJ2-7, with 11 bases fitting TRBD2. This CDR3 has 14 amino acids. The germline CDR1 and CDR2 sequences are MNHEY and SMNVEV (reference sequence). Trimming removed 6 bases from V and 3 bases from J; junction bases left unmatched: 4. The CDR3 nucleotides are TGTGCCAGCAGCCCGGGACTAGCGGTCTACGAGCAGTACTTC. Translated: CASSPGLAVYEQYF.

There are many counts of this clonotype. The V and J genes are TRBV7-6 and TRBJ1-4; 11 bases align to TRBD1. V was pared by 3 bases and J by 7 bases, with 1 base of the junction left unmatched. The germline CDR1 and CDR2 sequences are SGHVS and FNYEAQ. The CDR3 covers 14 residues. CDR3 nucleotides: TGTGCCAGCAGCTTGGACAGGGGGCTTGAAAAACTGTTTTTT. Translating it yields CASSLDRGLEKLFF.

V is TRBV4-3 and J is TRBJ1-6; possible D gene TRBD1, 6 bases. This CDR3 has 15 amino acids. Germline V CDR1 and CDR2: LGHNA, YSLEER. Trimming cost V 2 bases and J 7 bases, with 12 bases left between them. The DNA of the CDR3 is TGCGCCAGCAGCCAATATGAAACAGGGAATTCACCCCTCCACTTT. Translation: CASSQYETGNSPLHF.

This clonotype was counted between two and nine times. The chain recombines TRBV11-2 with TRBJ2-3; unclear D gene. The CDR3 length is 15 residues. V lost 4 bases to trimming and J lost 1 base, with 12 bases between them. Germline V gene sequence: CDR1 SGHAT, CDR2 FQNNGV. CDR3 sequence reads: CASSWAPGGTDTQYF. CDR3 in DNA: TGTGCCAGCAGCTGGGCCCCGGGTGGCACAGATACGCAGTATTTT.

This clonotype was seen many times. The chain uses TRBV5-1 and TRBJ2-7; D might be TRBD1 or TRBD2, each matching 5 bases. Germline V lookup: CDR1 SGHRS, CDR2 YFSETQ. V was pared by 2 bases and J by 4 bases, with 10 bases between. The CDR3 contains 13 residues. The CDR3: CASSFGTTYEQYF. As DNA, the CDR3 is TGCGCCAGCAGCTTCGGGACGACTTACGAGCAGTACTTC.

This clonotype showed up many times. J is TRBJ2-7 and V is TRBV10-3; 7 bases line up with TRBD2. CDR1 is ENHRY and CDR2 is SYGVKD in the germline V gene. J lost 5 bases, V lost 5 bases, and 9 bases had no gene match. The CDR3 contains 14 residues. The CDR3 is CAISNGLGEDEQYF. DNA of the CDR3: TGTGCCATCAGTAACGGACTAGGAGAAGACGAGCAGTACTTC.

This clonotype has ten or more counts. The chain recombines TRBV7-9 with TRBJ2-7; D uncertain. The CDR3 covers 13 residues. The V and J ends lost 5 bases and 2 bases respectively, with 10 bases between them. CDR1 SEHNR and CDR2 FQNEAQ come from the germline V gene (reference sequence). The CDR3 here is CASSGLNTYEQYF. For the CDR3, the DNA is TGTGCCAGCAGCGGTCTTAATACCTACGAGCAGTACTTC.

The table lists this clonotype with many counts. The chain links TRBV7-9 to TRBJ1-1; D possibly corresponds to TRBD1 (6 bases). Germline V gene data show CDR1 as SEHNR and CDR2 as FQNEAQ (reference sequence). V was trimmed by 5 bases and J by 1 base, leaving 11 bases between them. The CDR3 has 14 amino acids. The CDR3 protein is CASSPRTENTEAFF. As DNA, the CDR3 is TGTGCCAGCAGCCCCCGGACAGAGAACACTGAAGCTTTCTTT.

In DNA, the CDR3 is TGCAGCGTTGAAGGGACTAGCGGGATTGGATCCTACAATGAGCAGTTCTTC. It encodes CSVEGTSGIGSYNEQFF. This chain links TRBV29-1 with TRBJ2-1, with TRBD2 matching over 12 bases. Germline trimming cut 1 base from V and 1 base from J; bases unmatched to any gene: 5. The germline V gene has CDR1 SQVTM and CDR2 ANQGSEA. The CDR3 spans 17 residues.

There are many counts of this clonotype. The junction departs from germline at one end; a sequencing error may be responsible. This chain connects TRBV13 to TRBJ2-7; TRBD1 aligns across 9 bases. CDR1 is PRHDT and CDR2 is FYEKMQ in the germline V gene (reference sequence). The CDR3 extends over 12 amino acids. CDR3 sequence (DNA): TGTGCCAGCAGCCTAACCGGGACAGGGATAGGCTTC. This sequence encodes CASSLTGTGIGF.

Ten or more counts support this clonotype. The gene calls are TRBV12-3 or TRBV12-4 and TRBJ1-5; the D is unclear. Trimming shortened V by 8 bases and J by 0 bases, and 5 bases separated the two germline ends. The CDR3 loop spans 12 amino acids. CDR3 DNA: TGTGCCAGCTCAAATAGCAATCAGCCCCAGCATTTT. Its translation is CASSNSNQPQHF.

Comments on this clonotype: Given a much more abundant clone one base away, this may be a read error. The chain employs TRBV29-1 and TRBJ2-3; D possibly corresponds to TRBD1 (5 bases). The V gene's germline CDR1 is SQVTM and CDR2 ANQGSEA. This CDR3 has 10 residues. CDR3 nucleotides: TGCAGCGTTGGCAGGGAAGTCCCTTCCTTT. Its translation is CSVGREVPSF.

As concerns this clonotype: This sequence may be a read error, since a much larger clone differs from it by one base. The rearrangement joins TRBV29-1 to TRBJ2-3; no definite D call. Germline CDR1 SQVTM, CDR2 ANQGSEA. There are 12 residues in the CDR3. The CDR3 protein is CNVVQYTDTQYF. CDR3 bases: TGCAACGTTGTTCAGTACACAGATACGCAGTATTTT.